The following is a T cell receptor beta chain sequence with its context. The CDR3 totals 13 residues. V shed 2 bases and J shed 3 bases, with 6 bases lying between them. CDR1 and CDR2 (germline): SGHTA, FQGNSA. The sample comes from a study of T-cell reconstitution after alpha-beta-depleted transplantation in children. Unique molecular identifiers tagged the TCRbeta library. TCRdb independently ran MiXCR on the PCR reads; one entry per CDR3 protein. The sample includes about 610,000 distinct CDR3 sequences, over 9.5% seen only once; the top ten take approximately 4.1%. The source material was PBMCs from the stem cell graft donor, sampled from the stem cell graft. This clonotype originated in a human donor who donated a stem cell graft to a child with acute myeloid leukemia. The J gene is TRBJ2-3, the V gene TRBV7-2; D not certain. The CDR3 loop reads CASSLPRTDTQYF. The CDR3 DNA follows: TGTGCCAGCAGCTTACCACGGACAGATACGCAGTATTTT.